Sequencing of this T cell receptor beta chain was carried out in a study of beta chain features in type 1 diabetes. On this clone: What it recognizes is unknown.

Cell sorting via CD45RO/CCR7/CD25/CD127/CD95/CD27 was performed to obtain CD4+ naive, central memory, regulatory and stem cell-like memory cells. The sequenced template was cDNA made from the entire isolated RNA. Sequenced by immunoSEQ multiplex PCR; TCRdb stores in-frame clones only, minus some. The sample yields 93,000 or so clones, 25% to 30% seen once. General study points: Short templates might get an advantage during PCR, and this would be equal in patients and controls. Within each of all four CD4+ subsets, Type 1 diabetes patients had TCRB CDR3s that were moderately but significantly shorter. The question left open here concerned HLA type influencing TCRB rearrangement.

This CDR3 has 16 amino acids. Deletions cut 4 bases from V and 4 bases from J, with 18 bases between. The germline V gene encodes CDR1 SGHRS and CDR2 YFSETQ. The sample was central memory CD4+ T cells from blood. This rearrangement joins TRBV5-1 to TRBJ1-5, with a tentative D call TRBD1 (6 bases). The TCR comes from a woman between 18 and 29 years old with type 1 diabetes. The CDR3 nucleotides read TGCGCCAGCAGCCGGGACCCCGGGACAACTAATCAGCCCCAGCATTTT. This sequence encodes CASSRDPGTTNQPQHF. The complete variable domain, with remaining parts taken from reference TRBV5-1 and TRBJ1-5, reads KAGVTQTPRYLIKTRGQQVTLSCSPISGHRSVSWYQQTPGQGLQFLFEYFSETQRNKGNFPGRFSGRQFSNSRSEMNVSTLELGDSALYLCASSRDPGTTNQPQHFGDGTRLSIL.